The next 18 T cell receptor beta chains were all read from a single sample in a study of blood T cell repertoires in COVID-19. Using immunoSEQ multiplex PCR, the repertoire was profiled, and TCRdb retains in-frame clones only, with some absent. The sample lists 210,000 or so clones; almost 90% were seen once. Sequenced: peripheral blood. All receptors come from a man aged 18 to 29 with active or convalescent COVID-19.

The V gene is TRBV7-6, the J gene TRBJ2-1; TRBD1 is a possible D gene (5 bases). Trimming removed 4 bases from V and 5 bases from J, with 21 bases in between. Per germline, CDR1 SGHVS and CDR2 FNYEAQ. This CDR3 spans 17 amino acids. In DNA, the CDR3 is TGTGCCAGCAGCTCTTCATGGACAAGGGTTCGCCACAATGAGCAGTTCTTC. Protein: CASSSSWTRVRHNEQFF.

A word on this clone: Distinct nucleotide sequences in the sample also encode this CDR3. V gene TRBV28 combines with J gene TRBJ2-7; the D gene is possibly TRBD2 (6 bases). The CDR3 contains 12 residues. Germline loops: CDR1 MDHEN, CDR2 SYDVKM. V shed 3 bases and J shed 7 bases, with 10 bases lying between them. CDR3 DNA: TGTGCCAGCAGTTTGTTAGGAGGGGAGCAGTACTTC. This codes for CASSLLGGEQYF.

This clone showed up just once. V is TRBV6-5 and J is TRBJ2-7; TRBD1 aligns across 8 bases. This CDR3 region has 15 residues. CDR1 and CDR2 (germline): MNHEY, SVGAGI. With 5 bases clipped from V and 3 bases from J, the junction kept 9 bases outside the gene matches. CDR3 coding DNA: TGTGCCAGCAGTCGGGACAGGTCCTCCAGCTACGAGCAGTACTTC. This codes for CASSRDRSSSYEQYF.

CDR3 region: CASSGLYNEQFF. CDR3 in DNA: TGCGCCAGCAGTGGACTCTACAATGAGCAGTTCTTC. The chain carries TRBV10-2 and TRBJ2-1; D is ambiguous. V lost 4 bases, J lost 3 bases, and 4 bases lay in between. The CDR3 is 12 amino acids. Germline V gene sequence: CDR1 WSHSY, CDR2 SAAADI.

V and J are TRBV28 and TRBJ2-7; 8 bases are shared with TRBD1. The CDR3 sequence is 17 residues long. With V trimmed by 3 bases and J by 4 bases, 14 bases remained unmatched. CDR1 and CDR2 from the germline V gene are MDHEN and SYDVKM. The CDR3 DNA sequence: TGTGCCAGCAGTTTCCACCGGGACAGGATTACCCAGTACGAGCAGTACTTC. This encodes CASSFHRDRITQYEQYF.

This chain links TRBV11-2 with TRBJ2-1, with 14 bases matching TRBD2. Germline CDR1 and CDR2: SGHAT and FQNNGV. V shed 4 bases, J shed 7 bases, and the junction held 6 bases outside the gene matches. This CDR3 contains 16 residues. The CDR3 here is CASSSRTSGRTNEQFF. The DNA for the CDR3 is TGTGCCAGCAGCTCGAGGACTAGCGGGAGGACAAATGAGCAGTTCTTC.

Worth noting for this clone: At one end, the junction sequence differs from germline, possibly due to a read error. J is TRBJ2-7 and V is TRBV30; 10 bases match TRBD1. This CDR3 contains 13 residues. Germline values: CDR1 GTSNPN, CDR2 SVGIG (reference sequence). For the CDR3, the DNA is TGTGCCTGGGACCATGCACCCGGGACAGGGGCTTCCTTC. Residues: CAWDHAPGTGASF.

This clone appeared a single time. The chain employs TRBV27 and TRBJ1-2; 7 nucleotides match TRBD1. With 0 bases clipped from V and 0 bases from J, the junction kept 10 bases outside the gene matches. The CDR3 loop spans 18 amino acids. Germline CDR1 is MNHEY and CDR2 is SMNVEV (reference sequence). CDR3 loop: CASSLSYRGGAANYGYTF. In nucleotides, the CDR3 is TGTGCCAGCAGTTTATCCTACAGGGGTGGGGCAGCTAACTATGGCTACACCTTC.

The V and J genes are TRBV6-2 or TRBV6-3 and TRBJ2-7; the D gene is possibly TRBD1 (5 bases). The CDR3 is made up of 15 amino acids. Germline CDR1 and CDR2: MNHEY and SVGEGT. Trimming left V 0 bases short and J 4 bases short, with 13 bases between. In nucleotides, the CDR3 is TGTGCCAGCAGTTACTCGATACAGGATCCGTACGAGCAGTACTTC. It encodes CASSYSIQDPYEQYF.

This clone was seen once. The chain uses TRBV2 and TRBJ2-5, with D unclear. Trimming stripped 1 base from V and 6 bases from J, with 15 bases between. Germline CDR1 and CDR2: SNHLY and FYNNEI. The CDR3 is made up of 15 amino acids. The CDR3 region is CASSEGRVPKQTQYF. DNA of the CDR3: TGTGCCAGCAGTGAAGGCCGGGTCCCTAAACAGACCCAGTACTTC. Variable domain in full (rest from reference TRBV2 and TRBJ2-5): EPEVTQTPSHQVTQMGQEVILRCVPISNHLYFYWYRQILGQKVEFLVSFYNNEISEKSEIFDDQFSVERPDGSNFTLKIRSTKLEDSAMYFCASSEGRVPKQTQYFGPGTRLLVL.

V gene TRBV30 combines with J gene TRBJ1-2, with a possible D match to TRBD1 (6 bases). CDR1 and CDR2 from the germline V gene are GTSNPN and SVGIG (reference sequence). V lost 3 bases and J lost 4, with 15 bases in between. CDR3 length equals 14 residues. DNA of the CDR3: TGTGCCTGGAGACTCGCAGGGGCGTCCTATGGCTACACCTTC. Its protein product is CAWRLAGASYGYTF.

This chain connects TRBV30 to TRBJ2-1, with 8 bases that match TRBD2. Trimming at V came to 7 bases and at J to 6 bases, leaving 8 bases not matched to a gene. The CDR3 loop spans 13 amino acids. Germline CDR1 reads GTSNPN; CDR2 reads SVGIG (reference sequence). The CDR3 reads CASREAGGNEQFF. The CDR3 nucleotides are TGTGCCTCCCGGGAGGCGGGGGGCAATGAGCAGTTCTTC.

The table lists this clone with many counts. The chain employs TRBV6-5 and TRBJ1-2, with 8 nucleotides matching TRBD1. J was trimmed by 4 bases and V by 2 bases; bases with no gene match: 6. This CDR3 spans 15 amino acids. Germline V gives CDR1 MNHEY, CDR2 SVGAGI. CDR3 sequence (DNA): TGTGCCAGCAGTTACACCCCAGGGGGCACCTATGGCTACACCTTC. Amino acid sequence: CASSYTPGGTYGYTF.

V is TRBV9 and J is TRBJ2-6, with D possibly TRBD1 on 5 matching bases. Germline V CDR1 and CDR2: SGDLS, YYNGEE. The ends were cut back, 0 bases at V and 4 bases at J, with 8 bases in the middle. The length of the CDR3 is 15 residues. CDR3 bases: TGTGCCAGCAGCGTAGCAGGGTACGGGGCCAACGTCCTGACTTTC. Amino acid sequence: CASSVAGYGANVLTF.

CDR3 protein: CASSVALGLAAGTGELFF. In nucleotides, the CDR3 is TGTGCCAGCAGCGTAGCCCTCGGACTAGCCGCCGGCACCGGGGAGCTGTTTTTT. The rearrangement joins TRBV9 to TRBJ2-2; 8 bases map to TRBD2. Germline V gene lookup returns CDR1 SGDLS and CDR2 YYNGEE. The junction had 11 bases not matched to a gene; V was cut back by 0 bases and J by 4 bases. CDR3 length: 18 residues.

This clone was observed once. This rearrangement joins TRBV28 to TRBJ2-1; 8 positions agree with TRBD2. The trim removed 10 bases at V and 0 bases at J, leaving 5 bases unmatched. This CDR3 comprises 14 residues. Germline CDR1 and CDR2: MDHEN and SYDVKM. In nucleotides, the CDR3 is TGTGCCACCTCCGGGACTAGCTCCTACAATGAGCAGTTCTTC. This translates into CATSGTSSYNEQFF.

The V and J genes are TRBV10-2 and TRBJ1-3, with D perhaps TRBD1 (6 bases). The V end lost 3 bases, the J end lost 3 bases, and 15 bases lay between the germline ends. Germline V CDR1 and CDR2: WSHSY, SAAADI. CDR3 length: 16 amino acids. The CDR3 loop reads CASSEVGGAFGNTIYF. CDR3 DNA: TGCGCCAGCAGTGAAGTAGGGGGGGCCTTTGGAAACACCATATATTTT.

The chain uses TRBV4-2 and TRBJ2-3; TRBD1 agrees at 8 bases. Trimming at V came to 1 base and at J to 4 bases, leaving 10 bases not matched to a gene. This CDR3 has 17 amino acids. Per germline, CDR1 LGHNA and CDR2 YNFKEQ. The CDR3 DNA sequence: TGTGCCAGCAGCCAAGTTTCGTCAGGGGGCGGCGCAGATACGCAGTATTTT. Protein sequence: CASSQVSSGGGADTQYF.